A selection of T cell receptor beta chains follows, all from one sample in a study of naive and memory T cell subsets. MiXCR was run by TCRdb on the UMI-ligation and nested PCR reads, yielding one entry per CDR3 protein. The sample contains about 120,000 distinct CDR3 sequences, roughly 36% of which appear only once. The sequenced sample was central memory CD4+ T cells from blood. All receptors come from a human donor in good health. Both conserved end residues are part of each CDR3. D genes are given only for firm matches. Not all rows give a size; the values are once, few, many and, for expanded clones, a class.

CDR3,DNA,size,V,J,D
CASSQERTGTRPSYNEQFF,TGTGCCAGCAGCCAAGAACGTACCGGGACTAGACCCTCCTACAATGAGCAGTTCTTC,few,TRBV14,TRBJ2-1,TRBD2
CASSWGTRGTDTQYF,TGCGCCAGCAGCTGGGGGACACGTGGAACAGATACGCAGTATTTT,-,TRBV5-1,TRBJ2-3,-
CASTTDRRYGYTF,TGTGCCAGCACTACGGACAGACGCTATGGCTACACCTTC,few,TRBV28,TRBJ1-2,-
CASSYSIAARGGTQYF,TGTGCCAGCAGTTACTCGATAGCGGCACGCGGAGGAACCCAGTACTTC,-,TRBV6-2/TRBV6-3,TRBJ2-5,-
CSVARGASTDTQYF,TGCAGCGTTGCAAGGGGGGCTAGCACAGATACGCAGTATTTT,many,TRBV29-1,TRBJ2-3,-
CASSSPVSNQPQHF,TGTGCCAGCAGCTCACCTGTTAGCAATCAGCCCCAGCATTTT,-,TRBV7-9,TRBJ1-5,-
CSARDGEGSNEQFF,TGCAGTGCTAGAGATGGGGAGGGGTCTAATGAGCAGTTCTTC,-,TRBV20-1,TRBJ2-1,TRBD2
CASSPKAGGAKTQYF,TGTGCCAGCTCACCAAAAGCAGGAGGGGCAAAGACCCAGTACTTC,-,TRBV18,TRBJ2-5,-
CAWSPDRNTEAFF,TGTGCCTGGAGCCCGGACAGGAACACTGAAGCTTTCTTT,-,TRBV30,TRBJ1-1,-
CSVGGAHNQPQHF,TGCAGCGTTGGTGGAGCCCACAATCAGCCCCAGCATTTT,-,TRBV29-1,TRBJ1-5,-
CASSFIYEQYF,TGTGCCAGCAGTTTCATCTACGAGCAGTACTTC,-,TRBV28,TRBJ2-7,-
CASMRNTEAFF,TGTGCCAGTATGCGGAACACTGAAGCTTTCTTT,-,TRBV6-1,TRBJ1-1,-
CSAEDRGQLSPLHF,TGCAGTGCTGAGGACAGGGGGCAGCTTTCACCCCTCCACTTT,-,TRBV20-1,TRBJ1-6,TRBD1
CASSSLFRQGVNTGELFF,TGCGCCAGCAGCTCACTTTTTAGACAGGGCGTTAACACCGGGGAGCTGTTTTTT,-,TRBV4-3,TRBJ2-2,TRBD1
CASSAGGAGGNQPQHF,TGTGCCAGCAGTGCCGGTGGGGCGGGAGGCAATCAGCCCCAGCATTTT,-,TRBV6-1,TRBJ1-5,-
CASKGPGHFSYNEQFF,TGTGCCAGCAAGGGCCCGGGACACTTCTCCTACAATGAGCAGTTCTTC,-,TRBV28,TRBJ2-1,-
CASRNTDRGRRSEKLFF,TGCGCCAGCAGGAATACAGACAGAGGGAGGAGAAGCGAAAAACTGTTTTTT,-,TRBV5-1,TRBJ1-4,-
CASTREGRDSPLHF,TGCGCCAGCACGCGGGAGGGCCGGGATTCACCCCTCCACTTT,-,TRBV5-1,TRBJ1-6,-
CASSDNRGQPQHF,TGTGCCAGCAGTGACAACAGGGGCCAGCCCCAGCATTTT,-,TRBV6-2/TRBV6-3,TRBJ1-5,TRBD1
CASSTPGRRILLAKNIQYF,TGTGCCAGTAGTACACCTGGAAGACGAATACTGCTAGCCAAAAACATTCAGTACTTC,-,TRBV19,TRBJ2-4,-
CASSLTAFSNQPQHF,TGTGCCAGCAGTTTAACGGCATTCAGCAATCAGCCCCAGCATTTT,-,TRBV28,TRBJ1-5,-
CASRLDVPGQSNYGYTF,TGTGCAAGTCGCTTAGACGTACCGGGACAGTCAAACTATGGCTACACCTTC,few,TRBV12-2,TRBJ1-2,-
CSARGTSGTDTQYF,TGCAGTGCTAGGGGGACTAGCGGTACAGATACGCAGTATTTT,many,TRBV20-1,TRBJ2-3,TRBD2